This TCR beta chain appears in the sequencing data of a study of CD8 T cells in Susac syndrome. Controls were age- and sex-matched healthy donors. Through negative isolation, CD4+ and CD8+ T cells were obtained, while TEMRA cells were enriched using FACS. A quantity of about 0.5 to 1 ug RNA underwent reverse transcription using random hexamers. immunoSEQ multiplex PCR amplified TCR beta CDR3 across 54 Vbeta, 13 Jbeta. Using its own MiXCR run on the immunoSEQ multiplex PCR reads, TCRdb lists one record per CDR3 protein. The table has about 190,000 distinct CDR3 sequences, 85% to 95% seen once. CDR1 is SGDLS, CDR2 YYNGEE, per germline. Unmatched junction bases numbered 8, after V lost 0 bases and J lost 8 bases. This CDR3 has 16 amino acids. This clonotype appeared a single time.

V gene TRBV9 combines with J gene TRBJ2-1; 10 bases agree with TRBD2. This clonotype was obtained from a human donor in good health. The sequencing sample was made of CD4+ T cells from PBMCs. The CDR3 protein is CASSVVPLAGLHEQFF. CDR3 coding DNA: TGTGCCAGCAGCGTAGTGCCACTAGCGGGGCTCCATGAGCAGTTCTTC.